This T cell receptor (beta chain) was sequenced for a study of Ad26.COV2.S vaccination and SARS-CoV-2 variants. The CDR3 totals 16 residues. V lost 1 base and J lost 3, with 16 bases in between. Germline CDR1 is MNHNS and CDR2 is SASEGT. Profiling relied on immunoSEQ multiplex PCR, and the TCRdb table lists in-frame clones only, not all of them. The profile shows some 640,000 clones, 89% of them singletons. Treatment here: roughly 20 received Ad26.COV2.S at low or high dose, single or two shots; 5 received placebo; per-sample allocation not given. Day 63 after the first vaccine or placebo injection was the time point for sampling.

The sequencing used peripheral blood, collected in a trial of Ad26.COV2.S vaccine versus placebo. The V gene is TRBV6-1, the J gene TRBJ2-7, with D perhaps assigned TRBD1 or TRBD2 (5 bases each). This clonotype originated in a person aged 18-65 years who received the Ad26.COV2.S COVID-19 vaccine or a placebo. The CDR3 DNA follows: TGTGCCAGCAGTGAAGTCCCGGGACGGTGGAACTACGAGCAGTACTTC. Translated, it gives CASSEVPGRWNYEQYF.